This T cell receptor (beta chain) was observed in a study of CD4 T cells in relation to SARS-CoV-2 and coronaviruses. Germline trimming cut 5 bases from V and 7 bases from J; bases unmatched to any gene: 9. The CDR3 is made up of 15 amino acids. Germline loops: CDR1 SGHVS, CDR2 FQNEAQ. Points on this clone: The antigen remains undetermined.

CD4+ T cells from unexposed donors were obtained before the COVID-19 pandemic (2011-2018). Only in-frame clones appear in the TCRdb table, and some are missing; sequencing was by immunoSEQ multiplex PCR. The table includes around 70,000 clones, about 89% detected once. General study results and limits: The cross-reactivity analysis covered only spike protein, not other viral proteins. Memory recall responses, not primary responses primed in culture, are what the assay detects. Samples before the pandemic and after infection were not matched within any donor. SARS-CoV-2-driven expansion was significantly weaker in crossreactive than monoreactive clones.

Material for sequencing was memory CD4+ T cells from PBMCs. This chain links TRBV7-8 with TRBJ1-5; 9 bases align to TRBD1. This clonotype was obtained from a human donor in good health. The CDR3 protein is CASSRDRAAKQPQHF. Written as DNA, the CDR3 is TGTGCCAGCAGCCGGGACAGGGCCGCAAAACAGCCCCAGCATTTT.